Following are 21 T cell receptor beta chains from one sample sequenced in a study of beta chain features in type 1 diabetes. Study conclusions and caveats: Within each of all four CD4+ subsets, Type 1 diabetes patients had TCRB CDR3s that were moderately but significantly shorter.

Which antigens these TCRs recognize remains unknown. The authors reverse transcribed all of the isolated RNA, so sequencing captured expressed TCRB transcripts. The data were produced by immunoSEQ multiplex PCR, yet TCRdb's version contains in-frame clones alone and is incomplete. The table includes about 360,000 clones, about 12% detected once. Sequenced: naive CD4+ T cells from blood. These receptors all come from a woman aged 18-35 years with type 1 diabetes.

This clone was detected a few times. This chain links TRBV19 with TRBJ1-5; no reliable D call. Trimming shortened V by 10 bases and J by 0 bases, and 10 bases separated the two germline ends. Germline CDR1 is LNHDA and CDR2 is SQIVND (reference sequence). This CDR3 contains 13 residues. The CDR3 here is CATMEDSNQPQHF. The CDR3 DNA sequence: TGTGCCACCATGGAGGATAGCAATCAGCCCCAGCATTTT. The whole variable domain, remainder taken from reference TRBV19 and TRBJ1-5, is DGGITQSPKYLFRKEGQNVTLSCEQNLNHDAMYWYRQDPGQGLRLIYYSQIVNDFQKGDIAEGYSVSREKKESFPLTVTSAQKNPTAFYLCATMEDSNQPQHFGDGTRLSIL.

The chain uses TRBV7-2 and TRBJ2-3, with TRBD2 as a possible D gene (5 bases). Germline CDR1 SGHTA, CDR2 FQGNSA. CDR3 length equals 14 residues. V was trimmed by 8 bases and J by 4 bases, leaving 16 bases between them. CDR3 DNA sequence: TGTGCCAGCCTCAAGTTGAGGGTTCCAGATACGCAGTATTTT. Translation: CASLKLRVPDTQYF.

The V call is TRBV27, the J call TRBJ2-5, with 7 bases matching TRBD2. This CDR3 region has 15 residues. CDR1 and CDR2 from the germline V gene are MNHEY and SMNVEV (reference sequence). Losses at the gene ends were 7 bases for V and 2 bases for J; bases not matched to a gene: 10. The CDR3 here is CASTAKGRGQETQYF. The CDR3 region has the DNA TGTGCCAGCACCGCTAAGGGGCGGGGGCAAGAGACCCAGTACTTC.

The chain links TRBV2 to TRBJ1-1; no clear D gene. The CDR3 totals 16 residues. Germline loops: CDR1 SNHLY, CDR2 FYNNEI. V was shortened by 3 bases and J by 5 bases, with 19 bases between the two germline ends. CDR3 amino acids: CASSDRGKGWVTEAFF. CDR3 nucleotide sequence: TGTGCCAGCAGTGATCGGGGTAAGGGATGGGTTACTGAAGCTTTCTTT.

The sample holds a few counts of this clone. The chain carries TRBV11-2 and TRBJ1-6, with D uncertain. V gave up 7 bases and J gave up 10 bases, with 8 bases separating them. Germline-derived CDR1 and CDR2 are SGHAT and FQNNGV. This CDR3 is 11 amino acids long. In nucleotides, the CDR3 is TGTGCCAGCACGGCCGGGTCACCCCTCCACTTT. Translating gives CASTAGSPLHF.

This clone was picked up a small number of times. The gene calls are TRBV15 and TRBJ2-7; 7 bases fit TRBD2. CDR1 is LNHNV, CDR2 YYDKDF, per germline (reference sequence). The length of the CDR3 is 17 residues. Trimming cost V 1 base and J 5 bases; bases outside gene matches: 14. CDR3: CATSRGFVRDYRNEQYF. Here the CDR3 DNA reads TGTGCCACCAGCAGAGGGTTTGTCCGGGACTATCGAAACGAGCAGTACTTC.

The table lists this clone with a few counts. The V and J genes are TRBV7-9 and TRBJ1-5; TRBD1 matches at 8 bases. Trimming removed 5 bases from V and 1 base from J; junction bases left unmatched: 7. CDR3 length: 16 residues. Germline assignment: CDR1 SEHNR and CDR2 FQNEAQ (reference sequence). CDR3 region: CASSIGQGPSNQPQHF. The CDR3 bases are TGTGCCAGCAGCATCGGACAGGGCCCAAGCAATCAGCCCCAGCATTTT.

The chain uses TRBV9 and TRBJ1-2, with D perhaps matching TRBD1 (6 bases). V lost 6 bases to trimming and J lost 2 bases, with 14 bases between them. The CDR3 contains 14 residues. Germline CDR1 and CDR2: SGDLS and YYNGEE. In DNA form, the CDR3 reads TGTGCCAGCACCTGGACAGCTATGAACTATGGCTACACCTTC. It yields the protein CASTWTAMNYGYTF.

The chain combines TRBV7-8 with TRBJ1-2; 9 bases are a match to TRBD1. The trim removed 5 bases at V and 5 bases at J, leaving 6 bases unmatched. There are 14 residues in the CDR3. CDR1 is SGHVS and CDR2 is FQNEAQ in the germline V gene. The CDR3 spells CASSRGDRDYGYTF. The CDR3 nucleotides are TGTGCCAGCAGCCGAGGGGACAGGGATTATGGCTACACCTTC.

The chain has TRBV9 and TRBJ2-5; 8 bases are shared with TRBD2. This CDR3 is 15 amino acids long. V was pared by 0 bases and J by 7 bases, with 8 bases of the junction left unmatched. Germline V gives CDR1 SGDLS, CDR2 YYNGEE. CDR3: CASSVGRAGAVTQYF. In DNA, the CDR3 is TGTGCCAGCAGCGTAGGACGAGCGGGAGCGGTGACCCAGTACTTC.

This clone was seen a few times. CDR3 DNA: TGCGCCAGCAGCAAAGGGGGGGCCAGGGGGCTGAATCAGCCCCAGCATTTT. Amino acid sequence: CASSKGGARGLNQPQHF. V and J are TRBV4-1 and TRBJ1-5, with 8 bases matching TRBD1. The CDR3 covers 17 residues. Germline V gene lookup returns CDR1 MGHRA and CDR2 YSYEKL. V shed 5 bases, J shed 4 bases, and the junction held 13 bases outside the gene matches.

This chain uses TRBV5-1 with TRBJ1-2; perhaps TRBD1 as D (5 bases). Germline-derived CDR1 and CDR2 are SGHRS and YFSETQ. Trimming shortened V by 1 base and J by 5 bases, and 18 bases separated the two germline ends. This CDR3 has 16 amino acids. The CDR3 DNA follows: TGCGCCAGCAGCTTGACCCCCAGGGAACTATGGTATGGCTACACCTTC. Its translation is CASSLTPRELWYGYTF.

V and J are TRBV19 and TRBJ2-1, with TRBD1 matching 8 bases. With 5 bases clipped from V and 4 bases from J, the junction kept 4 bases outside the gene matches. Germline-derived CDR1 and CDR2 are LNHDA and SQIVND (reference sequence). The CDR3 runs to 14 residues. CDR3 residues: CASSGQGAYNEQFF. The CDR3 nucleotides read TGTGCCAGTAGTGGGCAGGGGGCTTACAATGAGCAGTTCTTC.

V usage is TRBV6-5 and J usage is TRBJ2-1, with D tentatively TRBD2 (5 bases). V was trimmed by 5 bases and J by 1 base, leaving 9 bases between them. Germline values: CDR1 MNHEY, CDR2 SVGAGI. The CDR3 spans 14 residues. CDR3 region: CASSHRGSYNEQFF. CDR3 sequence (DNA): TGTGCCAGCAGTCACCGCGGGTCCTACAATGAGCAGTTCTTC.

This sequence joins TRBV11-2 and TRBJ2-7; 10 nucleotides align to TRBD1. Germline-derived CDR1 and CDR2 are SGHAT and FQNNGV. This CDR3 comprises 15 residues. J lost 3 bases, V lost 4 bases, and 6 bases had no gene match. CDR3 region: CASSWSGTGVYEQYF. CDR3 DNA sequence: TGTGCCAGCAGCTGGAGTGGGACAGGGGTCTACGAGCAGTACTTC.

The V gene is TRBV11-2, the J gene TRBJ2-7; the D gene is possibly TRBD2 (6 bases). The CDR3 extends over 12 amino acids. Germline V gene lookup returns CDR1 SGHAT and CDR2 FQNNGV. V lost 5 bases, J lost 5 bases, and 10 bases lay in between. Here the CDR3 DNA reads TGTGCCAGCAGCACGGGACTCAACGAGCAGTACTTC. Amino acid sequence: CASSTGLNEQYF.

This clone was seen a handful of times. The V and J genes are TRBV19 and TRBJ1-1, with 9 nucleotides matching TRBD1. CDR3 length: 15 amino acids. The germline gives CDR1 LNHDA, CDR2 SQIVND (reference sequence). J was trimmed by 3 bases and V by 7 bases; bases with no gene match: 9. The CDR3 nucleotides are TGTGCCAGTAAAACAGGGGGCTATGATGACACTGAAGCTTTCTTT. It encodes CASKTGGYDDTEAFF. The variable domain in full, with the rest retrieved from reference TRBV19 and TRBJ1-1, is DGGITQSPKYLFRKEGQNVTLSCEQNLNHDAMYWYRQDPGQGLRLIYYSQIVNDFQKGDIAEGYSVSREKKESFPLTVTSAQKNPTAFYLCASKTGGYDDTEAFFGQGTRLTVV.

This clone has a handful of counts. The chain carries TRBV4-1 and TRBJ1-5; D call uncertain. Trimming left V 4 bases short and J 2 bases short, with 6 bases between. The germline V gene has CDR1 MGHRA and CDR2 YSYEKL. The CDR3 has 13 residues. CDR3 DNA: TGCGCCAGCAGCCCCCCCGGCAATCAGCCCCAGCATTTT. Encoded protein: CASSPPGNQPQHF.

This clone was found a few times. This CDR3 is CASSPRPQTGEQFF. CDR3 DNA sequence: TGTGCCAGCAGCCCTCGACCCCAGACAGGGGAGCAGTTCTTC. The chain is built from TRBV6-6 and TRBJ2-1, with 7 bases fitting TRBD1. CDR1 and CDR2 (germline): MNHNY, SVGAGI (reference sequence). The CDR3 sequence is 14 residues long. Trimming cost V 6 bases and J 10 bases; bases outside gene matches: 12.

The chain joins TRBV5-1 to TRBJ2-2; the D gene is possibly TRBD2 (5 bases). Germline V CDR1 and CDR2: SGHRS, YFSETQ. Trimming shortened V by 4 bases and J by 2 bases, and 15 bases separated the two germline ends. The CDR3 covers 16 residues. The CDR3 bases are TGCGCCAGCAGCCCGGGTGCGCGGGCCAACACCGGGGAGCTGTTTTTT. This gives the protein CASSPGARANTGELFF.

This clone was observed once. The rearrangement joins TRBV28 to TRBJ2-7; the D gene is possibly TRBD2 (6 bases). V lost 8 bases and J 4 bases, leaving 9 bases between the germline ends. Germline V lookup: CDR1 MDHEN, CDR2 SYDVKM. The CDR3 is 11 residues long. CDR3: CASAGPYEQYF. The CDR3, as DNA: TGTGCCAGCGCGGGGCCTTACGAGCAGTACTTC. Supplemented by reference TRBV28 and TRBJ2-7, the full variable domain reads DVKVTQSSRYLVKRTGEKVFLECVQDMDHENMFWYRQDPGLGLRLIYFSYDVKMKEKGDIPEGYSVSREKKERFSLILESASTNQTSMYLCASAGPYEQYFGPGTRLTVT.